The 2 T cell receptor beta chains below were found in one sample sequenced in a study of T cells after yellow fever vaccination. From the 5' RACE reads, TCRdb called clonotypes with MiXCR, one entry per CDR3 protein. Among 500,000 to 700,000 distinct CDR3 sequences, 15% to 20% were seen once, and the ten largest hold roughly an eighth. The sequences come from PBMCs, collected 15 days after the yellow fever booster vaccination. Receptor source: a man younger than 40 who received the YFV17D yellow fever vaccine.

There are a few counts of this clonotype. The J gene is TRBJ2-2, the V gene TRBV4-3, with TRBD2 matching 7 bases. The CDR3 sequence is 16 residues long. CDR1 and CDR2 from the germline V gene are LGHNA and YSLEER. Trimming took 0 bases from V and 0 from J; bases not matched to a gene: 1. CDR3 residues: CASSQDGLANTGELFF. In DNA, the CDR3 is TGCGCCAGCAGCCAAGATGGACTAGCGAACACCGGGGAGCTGTTTTTT.

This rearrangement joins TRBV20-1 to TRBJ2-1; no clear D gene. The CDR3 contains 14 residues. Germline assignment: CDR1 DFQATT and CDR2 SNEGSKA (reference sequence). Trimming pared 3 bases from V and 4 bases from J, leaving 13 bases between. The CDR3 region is CSARRELEYNEQFF. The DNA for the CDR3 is TGCAGTGCTAGGCGAGAATTAGAATACAATGAGCAGTTCTTC.